This entry concerns a single T cell receptor (beta chain). Its antigen is not identified. These data originate in a study of cytomegalovirus exposure and HLA in healthy donors. The donors, nominally healthy at sampling, likely had unrecorded immune exposures. PCR used 60 Vbeta primers and 13 Jbeta primers. The data were produced by immunoSEQ multiplex PCR, yet TCRdb's version contains in-frame clones alone and is incomplete. Among 100,000 or so clones listed, about 80% were seen once. This CDR3 spans 15 amino acids. Looked up from germline, CDR1 is MNHEY and CDR2 is SVGAGI. Trimming pared 5 bases from V and 6 bases from J, leaving 20 bases between. The study, taken as a whole, reports: The dataset shows that most TCR sequences were rare, while some public TCRs occurred in many donors. Later on, an analysis tied under 20,000 TCR beta sequences to HLA alleles at 0.05 false discovery rate. Segments of the TCR beta V type were, in most cases, productive about 90% or about 30% of the time in an earlier analysis.

The sequenced sample consisted of PBMCs. The chain links TRBV6-5 to TRBJ2-7; D perhaps matches TRBD1 (6 bases). The sequence derives from a man aged 40-50 years in good health and CMV-seronegative. The CDR3, as DNA: TGTGCCAGCAGTCCCCCCAGCAGGGGCTCTGGCGAGCAGTACTTC. Its protein product is CASSPPSRGSGEQYF.